This T cell receptor (beta chain) appears in the sequencing data of a study of Ad26.COV2.S vaccination and SARS-CoV-2 variants. Data came from immunoSEQ multiplex PCR; TCRdb stores just in-frame clones and leaves some out. The table records over 400,000 clones, approximately 92% of them present only once. Described treatment: 15 to 20 received Ad26.COV2.S at low or high dose, single or two shots; 5 received placebo; per-sample allocation not given. All samples were drawn on day 63, counting from the first vaccine or placebo injection. This TCR was recovered from a person between 18 and 65 years old who received the Ad26.COV2.S COVID-19 vaccine or a placebo. Sequenced material: peripheral blood, taken in a trial of Ad26.COV2.S vaccine versus placebo.

CDR3 sequence reads: CASQRGPQETQYF. CDR3 bases: TGCGCCAGCCAGCGGGGGCCACAAGAGACCCAGTACTTC. The chain recombines TRBV10-2 with TRBJ2-5, with TRBD2 matching 8 bases. The V and J ends lost 8 bases and 2 bases, in that order; junction bases with no gene match: 4. The CDR3 has 13 residues. The germline V gene has CDR1 WSHSY and CDR2 SAAADI.